The subject of this entry is one T cell receptor beta chain. Its specificity is unknown. The source of the sample is a study of cytomegalovirus exposure and HLA in healthy donors. Donors came from a validation cohort of approximately 110 subjects, distinct from the first 666-subject cohort. General observations from the study: Under in vitro conditions, three CMV-associated chains were confirmed as specific for CMV antigens. Researchers counted around 180 TCR beta chains as cytomegalovirus-associated.

With 4 bases removed from V and 6 bases from J, the gap between germline ends came to 18 bases. The germline V gene encodes CDR1 MNHNS and CDR2 SASEGT. This CDR3 is 15 amino acids long. Assay: immunoSEQ multiplex PCR; the TCRdb copy retains only in-frame clones and omits some. Of 200,000 or so clones in the sample, 70% to 85% were seen once. The V and J genes are TRBV6-1 and TRBJ1-2, with D possibly matching TRBD1 (6 bases). This receptor was identified in a woman in her 30s in good health and CMV-seropositive. The sequenced sample consisted of PBMCs. CDR3 nucleotide sequence: TGTGCCAGCAGTGCACAGCTCGGGGGGGCTAATGGCTACACCTTC. Residues: CASSAQLGGANGYTF.